The 22 T cell receptor beta chains below all came from one sample that was sequenced in a study of blood T cell repertoires in COVID-19. Only in-frame clones appear in the TCRdb table, and some are missing; sequencing was by immunoSEQ multiplex PCR. The sample lists tens of thousands of clones; roughly 89% were seen once. Sequencing was carried out using peripheral blood. These TCRs come from a man aged 50-60 years with acute or convalescent COVID-19.

This clone is a singleton in its sample. The J gene is TRBJ1-5, the V gene TRBV10-1; 9 nucleotides match TRBD1. The V and J ends lost 10 bases and 4 bases, in that order; junction bases with no gene match: 5. CDR3 length equals 13 residues. Germline-derived CDR1 and CDR2 are WNHNN and SYGVQD (reference sequence). In DNA, the CDR3 is TGCGCCACCTCCGGGACAGGGAATCAGCCCCAGCATTTT. It translates to CATSGTGNQPQHF.

The rearrangement uses TRBV19 and TRBJ1-2; tentatively, D is TRBD1 (5 bases). Germline-derived CDR1 and CDR2 are LNHDA and SQIVND (reference sequence). Trimming took 6 bases from V and 4 from J, leaving 9 bases between them. This CDR3 contains 12 residues. In DNA, the CDR3 is TGTGCCAGTAGAACCGACAGCTATGGCTACACCTTC. Translating it yields CASRTDSYGYTF.

The CDR3 sequence is CASSPRLAAGPSYNEQFF. CDR3 nucleotides: TGTGCCAGCAGCCCCCGACTAGCGGCCGGTCCCTCCTACAATGAGCAGTTCTTC. The chain recombines TRBV9 with TRBJ2-1; 9 bases are a match to TRBD2. The CDR3 consists of 18 residues. Germline V gene sequence: CDR1 SGDLS, CDR2 YYNGEE. With 4 bases clipped from V and 0 bases from J, the junction kept 11 bases outside the gene matches.

This chain uses TRBV25-1 with TRBJ1-1; tentatively, D is TRBD1 (5 bases). CDR1 and CDR2 from the germline V gene are MGHDK and SYGVNS. The CDR3 consists of 12 residues. V was cut by 0 bases and J by 11 bases, with 10 bases left in between. The CDR3 is CASSEYPGGAFF. CDR3 sequence (DNA): TGTGCCAGCAGTGAATATCCGGGGGGGGCTTTCTTT.

This chain links TRBV5-1 with TRBJ1-1, with 8 positions matching TRBD1. The CDR3 contains 14 residues. The J segment lost 4 bases and the V segment lost 4 bases, leaving 6 bases of the junction unmatched. Germline V lookup: CDR1 SGHRS, CDR2 YFSETQ. The CDR3 protein is CASSITGGFTEAFF. In nucleotides, the CDR3 is TGCGCCAGCAGCATTACAGGGGGTTTCACTGAAGCTTTCTTT.

The chain is built from TRBV9 and TRBJ1-3; 7 bases agree with TRBD1. Per the germline V gene, CDR1 is SGDLS and CDR2 is YYNGEE. The length of the CDR3 is 17 residues. With 0 bases clipped from V and 4 bases from J, the junction kept 10 bases outside the gene matches. The CDR3 loop is CASSVGSRGGAGNTIYF. In nucleotides, the CDR3 is TGTGCCAGCAGCGTAGGGTCGAGAGGGGGCGCGGGAAACACCATATATTTT.

The gene calls are TRBV9 and TRBJ1-1; 7 bases align to TRBD1. This CDR3 is built from 14 residues. The ends lost 0 bases at V and 2 bases at J; junction bases unmatched: 1. Germline V gene sequence: CDR1 SGDLS, CDR2 YYNGEE. The CDR3 DNA reads as TGTGCCAGCAGCGTAGGACAGGGCAACACTGAAGCTTTCTTT. Amino acid sequence: CASSVGQGNTEAFF.

The rearrangement links TRBV3-1 (or the pseudogene TRBV3-2) to TRBJ2-2; D possibly corresponds to TRBD2 (5 bases). V was pared by 3 bases and J by 2 bases, with 10 bases between. This CDR3 region has 15 residues. Germline CDR1 and CDR2: LGHDT and YNNKEL (reference sequence). The CDR3 loop reads CASSHGGGNTGELFF. CDR3 bases: TGTGCCAGCAGCCATGGTGGAGGAAACACCGGGGAGCTGTTTTTT.

The chain carries TRBV10-2 and TRBJ1-5; D is possibly TRBD1 (6 bases). The CDR3 has 14 residues. The germline V and J ends were trimmed by 9 bases and 5 bases, with 17 bases remaining between them. Germline loops: CDR1 WSHSY, CDR2 SAAADI. The CDR3 protein is CASRDIFADQPQHF. DNA for the CDR3: TGCGCCAGTCGGGACATCTTTGCCGATCAGCCCCAGCATTTT.

The rearrangement links TRBV5-1 to TRBJ1-5, with 7 bases fitting TRBD1. CDR1 and CDR2 from the germline V gene are SGHRS and YFSETQ. The V segment lost 4 bases and the J segment 1 base; nucleotides outside the gene matches: 5. The CDR3 runs to 15 residues. CDR3 nucleotide sequence: TGCGCCAGCAGCCTGGAGGGACAGAGCAATCAGCCCCAGCATTTT. Protein product: CASSLEGQSNQPQHF.

The V and J genes are TRBV7-9 and TRBJ2-7; 9 bases fit TRBD1. Looked up from germline, CDR1 is SEHNR and CDR2 is FQNEAQ (reference sequence). The CDR3 spans 17 residues. Unmatched junction bases numbered 6, after V lost 0 bases and J lost 0 bases. The CDR3 coding sequence is TGTGCCAGCAGCTTAGCCGGGACAGGGAAAAGCTCCTACGAGCAGTACTTC. Translated, it gives CASSLAGTGKSSYEQYF.

This chain uses TRBV5-1 with TRBJ2-1, with 7 bases that match TRBD2. V dropped 3 bases and J dropped 6; count of bases not matched to a gene: 6. The CDR3 consists of 14 residues. Germline values: CDR1 SGHRS, CDR2 YFSETQ. CDR3 loop: CASSSGEGSNEQFF. CDR3 nucleotide sequence: TGCGCCAGCAGCTCGGGGGAGGGGAGCAATGAGCAGTTCTTC.

The J gene is TRBJ2-1, the V gene TRBV5-6; D ambiguous. CDR3 length equals 11 residues. Trimming took 4 bases from V and 15 from J, leaving 14 bases between them. Germline V CDR1 and CDR2: SGHDT, YYEEEE. The CDR3: CASSLGSLPFF. In nucleotides, the CDR3 is TGTGCCAGCAGCCTGGGGTCGCTACCGTTCTTC.

The chain couples TRBV7-2 to TRBJ1-3; unclear D gene. Trimming cost V 5 bases and J 0 bases, with 17 bases left between them. This CDR3 has 17 amino acids. Germline lookup yields CDR1 SGHTA and CDR2 FQGNSA. The CDR3 reads CASSPGRAEGSGNTIYF. The DNA for the CDR3 is TGTGCCAGCAGCCCCGGGAGGGCAGAAGGCTCTGGAAACACCATATATTTT.

The chain combines TRBV4-3 with TRBJ1-6; weak D call: TRBD1 (5 bases). The length of the CDR3 is 15 residues. Per the germline V gene, CDR1 is LGHNA and CDR2 is YSLEER. V shed 4 bases and J shed 9 bases, with 16 bases lying between them. The CDR3 is CASSPQGGDLSPLHF. The CDR3 DNA reads as TGCGCCAGCAGCCCTCAGGGAGGCGACCTTTCACCCCTCCACTTT.

The V gene is TRBV28, the J gene TRBJ1-1; D may be TRBD1 (5 bases). The V end was cut by 2 bases, the J end by 4 bases, with 20 bases between. Germline loops: CDR1 MDHEN, CDR2 SYDVKM. This CDR3 region has 17 residues. CDR3 amino acids: CASSLPQGLSWSTEAFF. The CDR3, as DNA: TGTGCCAGCAGTTTACCGCAGGGATTAAGTTGGAGCACTGAAGCTTTCTTT.

V and J are TRBV7-2 and TRBJ2-1; 11 nucleotides agree with TRBD2. J lost 6 bases, V lost 10 bases, and 5 bases had no gene match. There are 13 residues in the CDR3. The germline CDR1 and CDR2 sequences are SGHTA and FQGNSA. The CDR3 sequence: CAIAGGPGNEQFF. Written as DNA, the CDR3 is TGTGCCATAGCGGGGGGGCCGGGCAATGAGCAGTTCTTC.

The rearrangement joins TRBV2 to TRBJ2-3; a weak D match, TRBD2 (6 bases). This CDR3 is 14 amino acids long. Between the trimmed V and J ends, which lost 6 bases and 2 bases, there was a span of 12 bases. CDR1 and CDR2 (germline): SNHLY, FYNNEI. CDR3 DNA sequence: TGTGCCAGCAGCCGTGGGGGGAACACAGATACGCAGTATTTT. Translated, it gives CASSRGGNTDTQYF.

This clone appeared a few times. The V gene is TRBV10-1, the J gene TRBJ1-2; D not resolved. Germline CDR1 WNHNN, CDR2 SYGVQD (reference sequence). The CDR3 has 13 residues. V gave up 2 bases and J gave up 2 bases, with 6 bases separating them. CDR3 amino acids: CASSEGRNYGYTF. The CDR3 coding sequence is TGCGCCAGCAGTGAGGGCAGAAACTATGGCTACACCTTC.

The chain uses TRBV7-9 and TRBJ1-6, with TRBD1 identical over 9 bases. The CDR3 length is 15 residues. J gave up 5 bases and V 5 bases, and 4 bases lay outside the gene matches. Per germline, CDR1 SEHNR and CDR2 FQNEAQ (reference sequence). The CDR3, as DNA: TGTGCCAGCAGCCCCACAGGGGGCAATAATTCACCCCTCCACTTT. Its protein is CASSPTGGNNSPLHF.

CDR3 coding DNA: TGTGCCAGCTCCGGGAGACGACAGGGGGCAGGGGAAAAACTGTTTTTT. This codes for CASSGRRQGAGEKLFF. This chain links TRBV27 with TRBJ1-4; 10 nucleotides agree with TRBD1. J lost 8 bases, V lost 8 bases, and 14 bases had no gene match. Germline loops: CDR1 MNHEY, CDR2 SMNVEV (reference sequence). The CDR3 length is 16 residues.

This sequence joins TRBV5-1 and TRBJ2-1, with 7 positions matching TRBD2. J gave up 3 bases and V 1 base, and 10 bases lay outside the gene matches. The germline V gene encodes CDR1 SGHRS and CDR2 YFSETQ. The CDR3 has 17 residues. This chain's CDR3 is CASSLSGSSGFYNEQFF. In nucleotides, the CDR3 is TGCGCCAGCAGCTTGAGTGGTTCTAGCGGCTTCTACAATGAGCAGTTCTTC.